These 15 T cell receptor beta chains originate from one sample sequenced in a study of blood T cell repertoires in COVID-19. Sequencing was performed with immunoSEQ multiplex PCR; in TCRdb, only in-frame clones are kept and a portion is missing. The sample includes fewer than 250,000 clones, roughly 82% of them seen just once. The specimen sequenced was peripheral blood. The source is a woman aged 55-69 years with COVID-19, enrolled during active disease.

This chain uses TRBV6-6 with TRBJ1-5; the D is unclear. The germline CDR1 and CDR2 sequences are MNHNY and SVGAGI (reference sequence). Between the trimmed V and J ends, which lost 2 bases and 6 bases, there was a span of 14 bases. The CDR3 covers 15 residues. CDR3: CASSYRTGGGQPQHF. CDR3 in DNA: TGTGCCAGCAGTTACAGGACCGGAGGCGGTCAGCCCCAGCATTTT.

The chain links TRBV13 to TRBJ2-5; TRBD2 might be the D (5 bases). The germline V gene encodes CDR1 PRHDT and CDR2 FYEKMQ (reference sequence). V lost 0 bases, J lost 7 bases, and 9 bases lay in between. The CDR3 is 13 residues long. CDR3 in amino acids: CASSLGGSATQYF. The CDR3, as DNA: TGTGCCAGCAGCTTAGGGGGGAGTGCGACCCAGTACTTC.

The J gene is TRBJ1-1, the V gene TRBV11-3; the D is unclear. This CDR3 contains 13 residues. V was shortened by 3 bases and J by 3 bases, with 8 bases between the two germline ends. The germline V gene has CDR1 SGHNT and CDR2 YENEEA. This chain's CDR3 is CASSFWRYTEAFF. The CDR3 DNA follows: TGTGCCAGCAGCTTTTGGAGATACACTGAAGCTTTCTTT.

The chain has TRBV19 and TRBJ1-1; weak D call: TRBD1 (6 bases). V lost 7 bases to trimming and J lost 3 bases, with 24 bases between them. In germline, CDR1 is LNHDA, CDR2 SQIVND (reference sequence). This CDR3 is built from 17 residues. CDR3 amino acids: CASTAYYTGTRDTEAFF. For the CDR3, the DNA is TGTGCCAGTACCGCATACTACACAGGGACCAGGGACACTGAAGCTTTCTTT.

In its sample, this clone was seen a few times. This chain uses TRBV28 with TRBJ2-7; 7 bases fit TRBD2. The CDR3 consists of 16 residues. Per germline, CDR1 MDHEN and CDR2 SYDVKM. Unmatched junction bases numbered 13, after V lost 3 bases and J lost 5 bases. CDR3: CASSFPPGREYNEQYF. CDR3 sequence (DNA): TGTGCCAGCAGTTTCCCGCCTGGGCGGGAGTACAACGAGCAGTACTTC.

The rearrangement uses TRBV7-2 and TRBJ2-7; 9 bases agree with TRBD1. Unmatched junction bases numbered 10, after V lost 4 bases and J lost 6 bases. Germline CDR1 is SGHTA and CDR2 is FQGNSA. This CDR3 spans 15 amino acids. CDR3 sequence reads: CASSSRTGAMGEQYF. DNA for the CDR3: TGTGCCAGCAGCTCGAGGACAGGGGCTATGGGCGAGCAGTACTTC.

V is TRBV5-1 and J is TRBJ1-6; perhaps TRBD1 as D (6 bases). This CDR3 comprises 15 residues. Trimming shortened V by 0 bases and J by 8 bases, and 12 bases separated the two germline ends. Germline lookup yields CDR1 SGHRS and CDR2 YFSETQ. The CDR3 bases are TGCGCCAGCAGCTTGGGGCACAGGGCCGATTCACCCCTCCACTTT. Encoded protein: CASSLGHRADSPLHF.

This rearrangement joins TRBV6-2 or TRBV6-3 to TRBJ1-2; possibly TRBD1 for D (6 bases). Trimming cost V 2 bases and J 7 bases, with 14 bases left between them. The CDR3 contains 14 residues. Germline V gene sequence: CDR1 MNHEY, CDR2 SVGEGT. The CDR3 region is CASSYGSGGPGYTF. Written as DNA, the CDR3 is TGTGCCAGCAGTTACGGAAGTGGGGGCCCTGGCTACACCTTC.

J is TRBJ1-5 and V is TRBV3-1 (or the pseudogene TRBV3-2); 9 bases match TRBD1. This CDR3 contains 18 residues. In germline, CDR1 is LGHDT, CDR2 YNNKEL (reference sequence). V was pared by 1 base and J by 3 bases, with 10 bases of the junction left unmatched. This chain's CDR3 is CASSQGQGGRFDNQPQHF. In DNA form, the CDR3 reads TGTGCCAGCAGCCAAGGACAGGGGGGAAGGTTTGACAATCAGCCCCAGCATTTT.

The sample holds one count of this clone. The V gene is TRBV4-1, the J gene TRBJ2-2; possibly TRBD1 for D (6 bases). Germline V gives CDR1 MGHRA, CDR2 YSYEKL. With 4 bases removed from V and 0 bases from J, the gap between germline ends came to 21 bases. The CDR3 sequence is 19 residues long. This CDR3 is CASSRDFLPGATNTGELFF. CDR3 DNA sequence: TGCGCCAGCAGCCGAGATTTTTTACCAGGGGCTACGAACACCGGGGAGCTGTTTTTT.

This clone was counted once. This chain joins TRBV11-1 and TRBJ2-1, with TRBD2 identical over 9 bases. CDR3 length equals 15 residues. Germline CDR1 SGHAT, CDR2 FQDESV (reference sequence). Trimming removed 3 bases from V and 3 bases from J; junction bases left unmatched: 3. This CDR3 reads CASSFERGVYNEQFF. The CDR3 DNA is TGTGCCAGCAGCTTTGAGCGGGGGGTCTACAATGAGCAGTTCTTC.

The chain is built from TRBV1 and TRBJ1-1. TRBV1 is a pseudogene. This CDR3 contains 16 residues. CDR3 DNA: TGCACCAGCAGCCAAGGCGGGCGGCTGAGGAACACTGAAGCTTTCTTT. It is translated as CTSSQGGRLRNTEAFF.

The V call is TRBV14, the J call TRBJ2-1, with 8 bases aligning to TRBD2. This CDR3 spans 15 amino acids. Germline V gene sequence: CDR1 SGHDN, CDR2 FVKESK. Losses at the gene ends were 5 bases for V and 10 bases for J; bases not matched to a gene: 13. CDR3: CASSELADYNVEQFF. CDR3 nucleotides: TGTGCCAGCAGCGAACTAGCGGACTACAATGTAGAGCAGTTCTTC.

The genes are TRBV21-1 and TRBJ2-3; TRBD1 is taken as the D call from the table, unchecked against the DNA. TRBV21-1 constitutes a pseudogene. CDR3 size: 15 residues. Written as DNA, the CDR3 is TGTGCCAGCAGCACCCGGGACAAACCCCCATATACGCAGTATTTT. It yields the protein CASSTRDKPPYTQYF.

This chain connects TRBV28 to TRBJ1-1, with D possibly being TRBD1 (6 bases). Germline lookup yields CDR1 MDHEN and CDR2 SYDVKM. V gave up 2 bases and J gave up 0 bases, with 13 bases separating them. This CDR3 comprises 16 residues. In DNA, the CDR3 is TGTGCCAGCAGTTTACCGGGGACAAGAATGAACACTGAAGCTTTCTTT. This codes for CASSLPGTRMNTEAFF. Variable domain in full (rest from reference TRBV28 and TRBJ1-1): DVKVTQSSRYLVKRTGEKVFLECVQDMDHENMFWYRQDPGLGLRLIYFSYDVKMKEKGDIPEGYSVSREKKERFSLILESASTNQTSMYLCASSLPGTRMNTEAFFGQGTRLTVV.